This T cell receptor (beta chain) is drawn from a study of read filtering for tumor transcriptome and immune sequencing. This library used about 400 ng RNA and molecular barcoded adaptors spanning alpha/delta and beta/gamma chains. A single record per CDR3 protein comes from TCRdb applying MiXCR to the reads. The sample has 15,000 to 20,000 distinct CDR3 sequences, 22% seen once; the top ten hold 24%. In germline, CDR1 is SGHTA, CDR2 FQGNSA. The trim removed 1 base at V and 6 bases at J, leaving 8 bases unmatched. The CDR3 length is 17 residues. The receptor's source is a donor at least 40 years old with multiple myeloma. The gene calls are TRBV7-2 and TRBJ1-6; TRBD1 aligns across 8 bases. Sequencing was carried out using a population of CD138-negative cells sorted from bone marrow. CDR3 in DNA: TGTGCCAGCAGCTTAGTGGTGCAGGGGGCGAGTAATTCACCCCTCCACTTT. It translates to CASSLVVQGASNSPLHF.